The clone carrying this T cell receptor beta chain has ten or more counts. The antigen is not known. Molecular barcoded adaptors covering alpha/delta and beta/gamma chains were used on about 0.4 ug RNA. TCRdb reprocessed the reads with MiXCR, giving one entry per CDR3 protein. The sample has 40,000 to 55,000 distinct CDR3 sequences, about 19% seen once. These data come from a study of read filtering for tumor transcriptome and immune sequencing. The study, taken as a whole, reports: Even smaller IR-seq throughput identified most shared clonotypes. Roughly 80% of IR-seq clonotypes had a single read, yet these held 3% to 4% of reads. The CD138-negative fraction was mixed bone marrow immune cells, not pure T cells.

Sampling of bone marrow took place during active disease in every patient. The clonotype was recovered from a donor aged 40 or older with multiple myeloma. Input material: a population of CD138-negative cells sorted from bone marrow.

The CDR3 reads CASSPAAGPDTQYF. CDR3 nucleotide sequence: TGTGCCAGCAGCCCTGCTGCTGGCCCAGATACGCAGTATTTT. The genes are TRBV7-9 and TRBJ2-3; D call uncertain. Germline CDR1 SEHNR, CDR2 FQNEAQ (reference sequence). Trimming took 5 bases from V and 4 from J, leaving 13 bases between them. CDR3 length: 14 residues.